Sequencing of this T cell receptor (beta chain) was carried out in a study of shared clonotypes between healthy human individuals (TCRdb year 2020). Regarding the research as a whole: The cohort included a few men and a couple of women between 18 and 49 years of age. For each donor, CD4 naive and CD4 memory were each given three plates, CD8 naive was given two plates, and CD8 memory was given one plate. To estimate repertoire size and how much clonotypes are shared between individuals, the study performed deep sequencing of blood TCR repertoires from a few healthy adults. To increase sequencing depth and limit assay-specific biases, TCR repertoire library preparation and sequencing were carried out by different laboratories using diverse techniques. Between about 0.8 and 9.5 billion PBMCs per donor were obtained by leukapheresis.

Based on the germline V gene, the CDR1 and CDR2 sequences are MGHRA and YSYEKL. The CDR3 holds 19 amino acids from the cysteine to the phenylalanine. Only CDR3 DNA is held: 57 bases, read in frame from base 1. Trimming leaves V shorter by 3 bases and J shorter by 6 bases, with the junction holding 13 bases beyond the gene matches. Comment on this clone: Its antigen is not yet known. Base quality data are lacking; no much larger clone is found one base away.

TCR CDR3 regions were amplified from genomic DNA by multiplex PCR using the deep immunoSEQ assay. For each cell subset, the extracted genomic DNA was distributed evenly across all wells of several immunoSEQ 96-well plates, and each plate served as one replicate. For sorted subsets, 150 to 200 ng genomic DNA, equal to 25,000 to 35,000 T cell genomes, was loaded into each replicate PCR. Purified libraries were quantified with a Qubit 3.0 fluorometer, sized on a Bioanalyzer 2100, and re-quantified with the KAPA Library Quantification kit. Each immunoSEQ 96-well plate was sequenced on its own single-read 150-cycle Illumina NextSeq 550 flow cell. Processing in the source paper ran as follows. Because the immunoSEQ output included only junctional sequences and no quality scores, the filtering could not be the same as the filtering used for full-length reads. Sequences were annotated with PyIR, a Python wrapper for IgBLAST v1.9, using IMGT germline references to assign V/J genes and CDR3. Any read was removed if the V/J assignment was weak (E-value above 1e-6), the CDR3 was missing, or the read contained stop codons, out-of-frame junctions, or ambiguous translated residues. V3J clonotypes were defined as sequences sharing the same inferred V gene, J gene, and CDR3 amino acid sequence. To compute the percentage overlap between repertoires, the number of shared unique clonotypes was divided by the size of the smaller repertoire. Richness of each repertoire was evaluated using RTK rarefaction, the Chao1 estimator, and Recon v2.1 estimates of unobserved clonotypes. Generation probabilities for all TCRbeta clonotypes obtained by the gDNA method from a few donors were computed using OLGA. In its TCRdb copy, this immuneACCESS table keeps in-frame sequences only and misses some clones. Where compared with another copy, unresolved V genes explain less than half of these, and the others have no known cause. That table supplies the V and J calls and clone size; D and trimming were determined from the DNA. For this sample the table gives 1.5 million to 2.5 million clones, of which less than 95% were detected only once. The top ten hold roughly 1.2% of the sample.

Overall study results and their limits: Because the study included only a small number of donors, the genetic and exposure-history diversity represented was limited. Clonotypes shared by all four sorted-subset donors showed higher generation probabilities than non-shared clonotypes. When several donors were compared, the shared fraction of clonotypes was about 5% for naive CD4, 3.5% for naive CD8, 2.3% for memory CD4, and 0.4% for memory CD8. Sampling was limited to blood, and TCR repertoires in tissue likely differ from TCR repertoires in blood. Naive subsets generally had larger estimated clonotype richness than memory subsets did. Incomplete sequencing was indicated by rarefaction of sorted-subset datasets, despite the large sequencing depth. Pairwise subsampling led to the expectation that sequencing depth would affect the degree of clonotype sharing among donors.

CD8 naive samples were obtained by positive selection for CCR7 among CD45RO-negative cells, yielding a CD45RA+CCR7+ population from which TemRA cells were excluded. The donors were healthy, HIV-negative adults with no recently reported acute infections or vaccinations. Only Caucasian adults living in Nashville, Tennessee, USA were represented among the donors. After blood collection by leukapheresis, PBMCs were isolated using Ficoll-Histopaque density gradient centrifugation and then cryopreserved in the vapor phase of liquid nitrogen. Purity and quantity of every magnetically sorted T cell population were checked by analytical flow cytometry. Genomic DNA was isolated from each sorted fraction and quantified by UV absorbance on a Nanodrop 2000c.

The sequencing input was naive CD8+ T cells sorted from blood. What this sample's cell subset or site label stands for: CD45RA+CCR7+. The receptor chain draws on TRBV4-1 and TRBJ2-2, with 13 central nucleotides matching TRBD2. The receptor was isolated from a man aged 18 to 35 in good health. The CDR3 has the sequence CASSHSHPQGLAGPGELFF. At the DNA level, the sequence is TGCGCCAGCAGCCACTCACACCCCCAGGGACTAGCGGGGCCCGGGGAGCTGTTTTTT.